A selection of T cell receptor beta chains follows, all from one sample in a study of Ad26.COV2.S vaccination and SARS-CoV-2 variants. Some clones are missing from TCRdb's copy, which holds only in-frame ones; the method was immunoSEQ multiplex PCR. In the table there are a few hundred thousand clones, 85% to 90% of which are singletons. This material consisted of peripheral blood, taken in a trial of Ad26.COV2.S vaccine versus placebo. These receptors originate from a person between 18 and 65 years old who received the Ad26.COV2.S COVID-19 vaccine or a placebo. Each CDR3 is given without its conserved first and last residue. A D gene is named only where the DNA matches it firmly.

d_call,j_call,v_call,cdr3_aa
TRBD1,TRBJ2-2,TRBV7-3,ASSLQGAGTGELF
-,TRBJ2-2,TRBV6-5,ASSYRAGELF
TRBD1,TRBJ2-7,TRBV2,ASSSDRGNEQY
-,TRBJ2-2,TRBV5-1,ASRYNTGELF
-,TRBJ2-1,TRBV2,ARVGVGVTGRNEQF
-,TRBJ1-4,TRBV11-2,ASSLNLDGTEKLF
-,TRBJ2-6,TRBV4-1,ASSQFRIGMAGANVLT
TRBD1,TRBJ2-4,TRBV3-1/TRBV3-2,ASSQQGAGNIQY
-,TRBJ2-2,TRBV9,ASSLPPGAGELF
TRBD1,TRBJ2-5,TRBV28,ASSPGTGETRPQETQY
-,TRBJ1-2,TRBV12-3/TRBV12-4,ASIGGTDYGYT
-,TRBJ1-4,TRBV10-1,ASSPGRGNEKLF
TRBD2,TRBJ2-1,TRBV19,ASTPGTSGGGDYNEQF
-,TRBJ2-1,TRBV18,ASSPPTGTRTYNEQF
-,TRBJ2-7,TRBV30,AWSWGRGSYEQY
-,TRBJ2-1,TRBV11-2,ASSSPGRGRINEQF
-,TRBJ1-4,TRBV5-1,ASSRGRGDEKLF
TRBD1,TRBJ2-3,TRBV7-2,ASSLGDRVRNTQY
-,TRBJ1-2,TRBV5-6,ASSLAGGGGYT
TRBD2,TRBJ2-3,TRBV19,ASSIGLAGVLTDTQY
TRBD1,TRBJ2-7,TRBV28,ASSSRPGQGAGEQY
TRBD2,TRBJ2-3,TRBV4-3,ASSQVIAGVQY
TRBD2,TRBJ2-5,TRBV10-3,AISDRVAGQETQY
-,TRBJ2-3,TRBV7-9,ASSFRETDTQY
TRBD1,TRBJ1-2,TRBV9,ASSPGTDYGYT
-,TRBJ1-5,TRBV28,ASSKFRGSNQPQH
-,TRBJ1-3,TRBV2,ASSETVLAIY
-,TRBJ2-5,TRBV11-2,ASSLIQETQY
TRBD1,TRBJ1-1,TRBV25-1,ASSEAGGLGTEAF
-,TRBJ1-2,TRBV28,ASRRVANYGYT
-,TRBJ2-5,TRBV5-4,ASSLTTSETQY
-,TRBJ2-1,TRBV6-4,ASSEHPNSNEQF
-,TRBJ1-1,TRBV7-9,ASSEAGHTEAF
-,TRBJ1-2,TRBV6-1,ASSQRGTFYGYT
-,TRBJ2-1,TRBV11-2,ATPGKGLHYNEQF
-,TRBJ1-3,TRBV4-1,ASSQEGEYLGNTIY
TRBD2,TRBJ2-5,TRBV11-2,ASSLEASGRSSETQY
-,TRBJ2-1,TRBV7-9,ASGGAFGETYNEQF
-,TRBJ1-1,TRBV4-3,ASSQGRVGTEAF
-,TRBJ1-5,TRBV10-2,ASMEGARNQPQH
TRBD1,TRBJ2-1,TRBV11-2,ASSPFSGQGANEQF
-,TRBJ1-4,TRBV19,ASRLDTTTNEKLF
TRBD2,TRBJ2-3,TRBV28,ASIMTSGTDTQY
-,TRBJ1-1,TRBV30,AWGYTNTEAF
-,TRBJ2-1,TRBV19,ASTVAWRDVSYNEQF
TRBD1,TRBJ2-1,TRBV24-1,ATSGTGGSYNEQF
-,TRBJ1-1,TRBV19,ASSIWTENTEAF
TRBD2,TRBJ2-2,TRBV10-3,AISGTSGGSGELF
-,TRBJ2-7,TRBV5-5,ASSSPEVRGIYEQY
-,TRBJ1-6,TRBV19,ASTATGYNSPLH
-,TRBJ2-6,TRBV6-5,ASSSTEAGANVLT
-,TRBJ1-1,TRBV7-2,ASSPGRALGPEAF
-,TRBJ1-5,TRBV5-1,ASSVNIYSNQPQH
-,TRBJ2-7,TRBV5-1,ASNRDGSYEQY
-,TRBJ1-1,TRBV27,ASSFPPLQRMNTEAF
-,TRBJ2-1,TRBV7-2,ASSLSGQLGNEQF
TRBD1,TRBJ2-4,TRBV5-1,ASSEGDRTNLNIQY
TRBD1,TRBJ2-2,TRBV4-3,ASSQANYGQVSGELF
-,TRBJ1-3,TRBV6-5,ASRVQASGNTIY
TRBD1,TRBJ2-7,TRBV11-2,ASSSRTGVVSYEQY